The 24 T cell receptor beta chains below all came from one sample that was sequenced in a study of cytomegalovirus exposure and HLA in healthy donors. PCR primers comprised 60 Vbeta and 13 Jbeta primers. Repertoires were generated with immunoSEQ multiplex PCR, while TCRdb's copy carries only in-frame clones and drops some. The sample lists roughly 35,000 clones; approximately 55% were seen once. Sequencing input: PBMCs. These receptors came from a woman aged 40 to 50 in good health and CMV-seropositive.

V usage is TRBV6-1 and J usage is TRBJ1-2, with D unclear. The CDR3 has 13 residues. The germline V gene has CDR1 MNHNS and CDR2 SASEGT. Trimming cost V 0 bases and J 7 bases, with 9 bases left between them. CDR3 in DNA: TGTGCCAGCAGTGAAGCGCAGAGGGCTGGCTACACCTTC. Protein product: CASSEAQRAGYTF.

A few counts support this clone. Other DNA sequences within the sample encode an identical CDR3. The V and J genes are TRBV9 and TRBJ2-5, with D tentatively TRBD1 (6 bases). The CDR3 totals 12 residues. Germline lookup yields CDR1 SGDLS and CDR2 YYNGEE. Trimming removed 7 bases at V and 2 bases at J, with 9 bases between. The CDR3 loop is CASSQGQETQYF. The CDR3 DNA follows: TGTGCCAGCTCACAGGGTCAAGAGACCCAGTACTTC. The variable domain in full, with the rest retrieved from reference TRBV9 and TRBJ2-5, is DSGVTQTPKHLITATGQRVTLRCSPRSGDLSVYWYQQSLDQGLQFLIQYYNGEERAKGNILERFSAQQFPDLHSELNLSSLELGDSALYFCASSQGQETQYFGPGTRLLVL.

This chain connects TRBV28 to TRBJ2-7; D perhaps matches TRBD2 (6 bases). The CDR3 consists of 14 residues. V lost 6 bases and J 4 bases, leaving 16 bases between the germline ends. Germline V CDR1 and CDR2: MDHEN, SYDVKM. CDR3 nucleotides: TGTGCCAGCAGACGCTCGGGACTCACTTACGAGCAGTACTTC. Translated: CASRRSGLTYEQYF.

Only one count was recorded for this clone. The chain has TRBV7-8 and TRBJ2-2; D is unclear. The length of the CDR3 is 13 residues. V shed 2 bases and J shed 1 base, with 2 bases lying between them. Germline V gene lookup returns CDR1 SGHVS and CDR2 FQNEAQ. CDR3 protein: CASSLLNTGELFF. The DNA of the CDR3 is TGTGCCAGCAGCTTACTGAACACCGGGGAGCTGTTTTTT. The entire variable domain, with the rest obtained from reference TRBV7-8 and TRBJ2-2, is as follows: GAGVSQSPRYKVAKRGQDVALRCDPISGHVSLFWYQQALGQGPEFLTYFQNEAQLDKSGLPSDRFFAERPEGSVSTLKIQRTQQEDSAVYLCASSLLNTGELFFGEGSRLTVL.

This clone was seen a handful of times. The chain uses TRBV6-4 and TRBJ2-1; 9 bases match TRBD1. V lost 3 bases and J lost 7; bases outside the gene matches: 4. Germline V gene data show CDR1 as MRHNA and CDR2 as SNTAGT. CDR3 length: 14 amino acids. The CDR3 reads CASSEQGAGNEQFF. The CDR3 DNA reads TGTGCCAGCAGTGAACAGGGGGCGGGAAATGAGCAGTTCTTC.

Concerning this clone: Within the sample, other DNA sequences also encode this same CDR3. The V gene is TRBV15, the J gene TRBJ1-5; D remains ambiguous. The germline gives CDR1 LNHNV, CDR2 YYDKDF (reference sequence). Trimming stripped 0 bases from V and 3 bases from J, with 9 bases between. This CDR3 region has 15 residues. This chain's CDR3 is CATSRDPGSNQPQHF. In DNA form, the CDR3 reads TGTGCCACCAGCAGAGATCCGGGTTCCAATCAGCCCCAGCATTTT.

This clone was seen just once. CDR3 in amino acids: CASSPNRGIYNEQFF. The CDR3 nucleotides are TGTGCCAGCAGTCCCAACAGGGGGATCTACAATGAGCAGTTCTTC. This chain links TRBV6-6 with TRBJ2-1; TRBD1 matches at 8 bases. The V gene end was trimmed by 5 bases and the J gene end by 3 bases; junction bases not matched to a gene: 6. Germline V CDR1 and CDR2: MNHNY, SVGAGI (reference sequence). This CDR3 is built from 15 residues.

This clone was counted only a few times. The gene calls are TRBV27 and TRBJ1-4, with 7 bases matching TRBD1. This CDR3 contains 15 residues. Germline V CDR1 and CDR2: MNHEY, SMNVEV (reference sequence). The V and J ends lost 5 bases and 4 bases, in that order; junction bases with no gene match: 7. Written as DNA, the CDR3 is TGTGCCAGCAGTACCAGGACAGGCAGTAATGAAAAACTGTTTTTT. The encoded protein is CASSTRTGSNEKLFF.

There are a few counts of this clone. This chain uses TRBV30 with TRBJ1-5; D gene ambiguous. V lost 0 bases and J 5 bases, leaving 8 bases between the germline ends. The CDR3 runs to 13 residues. The germline gives CDR1 GTSNPN, CDR2 SVGIG (reference sequence). Here the CDR3 reads CAWSVKSDQPQHF. The CDR3 nucleotides are TGTGCCTGGAGTGTAAAATCCGATCAGCCCCAGCATTTT. Together with reference TRBV30 and TRBJ1-5, the CDR3 gives the full variable domain: SQTIHQWPATLVQPVGSPLSLECTVEGTSNPNLYWYRQAAGRGLQLLFYSVGIGQISSEVPQNLSASRPQDRQFILSSKKLLLSDSGFYLCAWSVKSDQPQHFGDGTRLSIL.

This chain uses TRBV27 with TRBJ2-1; D ambiguous. Germline CDR1 and CDR2: MNHEY and SMNVEV (reference sequence). The CDR3 is 14 residues long. V lost 4 bases and J lost 9, with 16 bases in between. The CDR3 nucleotides read TGTGCCAGCAGTTCCTCAAACCCTTCGGGTGAGCAGTTCTTC. Translation gives CASSSSNPSGEQFF.

This sequence joins TRBV10-3 and TRBJ2-6; 9 bases fit TRBD1. Per germline, CDR1 ENHRY and CDR2 SYGVKD. V lost 7 bases and J lost 4; bases outside the gene matches: 8. The CDR3 has 16 amino acids. In DNA form, the CDR3 reads TGTGCCATCACTCCTGGACAGGGGTCAGGGGCCAACGTCCTGACTTTC. It codes for CAITPGQGSGANVLTF.

In DNA, the CDR3 is TGTGCCAGCAGCTTAGCATTGGCAGGGGAAGAAGAGACCCAGTACTTC. Amino acid sequence: CASSLALAGEEETQYF. V usage is TRBV7-9 and J usage is TRBJ2-5, with D tentatively TRBD1 (6 bases). CDR1 SEHNR and CDR2 FQNEAQ come from the germline V gene (reference sequence). The CDR3 is 16 residues long. V lost 0 bases and J 3 bases, leaving 14 bases between the germline ends.

The rearrangement joins TRBV11-2 to TRBJ2-7, with 7 bases aligning to TRBD1. CDR3 length: 15 residues. J gave up 2 bases and V 1 base, and 5 bases lay outside the gene matches. Germline values: CDR1 SGHAT, CDR2 FQNNGV. The CDR3 spells CASSLVAGQAYEQYF. The CDR3 nucleotides read TGTGCCAGCAGCTTAGTTGCAGGACAGGCCTACGAGCAGTACTTC.

This clone was counted a few times. This sequence joins TRBV30 and TRBJ2-2; perhaps TRBD2 as D (7 bases). V was pared by 8 bases and J by 7 bases, with 20 bases between. Germline assignment: CDR1 GTSNPN and CDR2 SVGIG (reference sequence). The CDR3 spans 14 residues. The CDR3 region is CAGGGGSLGGELFF. CDR3 DNA: TGTGCCGGGGGGGGCGGCTCGCTTGGCGGGGAGCTGTTTTTT.

The V gene is TRBV29-1, the J gene TRBJ1-5; a possible D gene is TRBD1 (5 bases). This CDR3 comprises 12 residues. Trimming removed 4 bases from V and 5 bases from J, with 9 bases in between. Germline CDR1 reads SQVTM; CDR2 reads ANQGSEA. The CDR3: CSVAQGDQPQHF. CDR3 coding DNA: TGCAGCGTTGCTCAGGGCGATCAGCCCCAGCATTTT.

V is TRBV6-5 and J is TRBJ1-3; maybe TRBD1 (5 bases). Germline V gene sequence: CDR1 MNHEY, CDR2 SVGAGI. The CDR3 covers 15 residues. Trimming cost V 3 bases and J 4 bases, with 13 bases left between them. CDR3 in amino acids: CASSYIGAGGNTIYF. DNA for the CDR3: TGTGCCAGCAGTTATATTGGGGCAGGAGGAAACACCATATATTTT.

This clone was seen a few times. This chain joins TRBV9 and TRBJ1-6; 7 bases fit TRBD1. With 3 bases clipped from V and 5 bases from J, the junction kept 11 bases outside the gene matches. This CDR3 is built from 17 residues. CDR1 is SGDLS, CDR2 YYNGEE, per germline. The CDR3: CASSGTQGVKHNSPLHF. The DNA for the CDR3 is TGTGCCAGCAGCGGAACGCAGGGGGTGAAACATAATTCACCCCTCCACTTT.

The chain couples TRBV5-1 to TRBJ1-1, with no clear D. Germline values: CDR1 SGHRS, CDR2 YFSETQ. The CDR3 sequence is 15 residues long. The germline V and J ends were trimmed by 0 bases and 1 base, with 10 bases remaining between them. CDR3: CASSLVGGRNTEAFF. CDR3 DNA: TGCGCCAGCAGCTTGGTAGGAGGAAGGAACACTGAAGCTTTCTTT.

The V call is TRBV4-1, the J call TRBJ2-2, with TRBD1 identical over 9 bases. In germline, CDR1 is MGHRA, CDR2 YSYEKL. The V segment lost 8 bases and the J segment 10 bases; nucleotides outside the gene matches: 5. The CDR3 runs to 12 residues. CDR3 region: CASAQGASELFF. Written as DNA, the CDR3 is TGCGCCAGCGCACAGGGGGCATCGGAGCTGTTTTTT.

The chain joins TRBV27 to TRBJ2-5, with TRBD2 as a possible D gene (5 bases). Looked up from germline, CDR1 is MNHEY and CDR2 is SMNVEV (reference sequence). CDR3 length equals 14 residues. V was pared by 5 bases and J by 0 bases, with 10 bases between. CDR3 protein: CASSTLDDQETQYF. The CDR3 DNA is TGTGCCAGCAGTACACTAGACGACCAAGAGACCCAGTACTTC.

This sequence joins TRBV30 and TRBJ1-5; 8 nucleotides agree with TRBD1. CDR3 length: 15 amino acids. Trimming cost V 3 bases and J 0 bases; bases outside gene matches: 4. The germline V gene encodes CDR1 GTSNPN and CDR2 SVGIG (reference sequence). This CDR3 is CAWRKQGVSNQPQHF. As DNA, the CDR3 is TGTGCCTGGAGGAAACAGGGGGTTAGCAATCAGCCCCAGCATTTT.

The chain carries TRBV5-1 and TRBJ1-6; TRBD1 aligns across 8 bases. J gave up 0 bases and V 0 bases, and 8 bases lay outside the gene matches. The CDR3 consists of 19 residues. CDR1 is SGHRS and CDR2 is YFSETQ in the germline V gene. The CDR3 nucleotides read TGCGCCAGCAGCTTGGAGGGACAGGTTGGGTTCTCCTATAATTCACCCCTCCACTTT. Its protein is CASSLEGQVGFSYNSPLHF.

This chain joins TRBV2 and TRBJ2-1; no reliable D call. Per the germline V gene, CDR1 is SNHLY and CDR2 is FYNNEI. This CDR3 contains 11 residues. Trimming shortened V by 3 bases and J by 8 bases, and 5 bases separated the two germline ends. This CDR3 reads CASSDLHEQFF. As DNA, the CDR3 is TGTGCCAGCAGTGATCTCCATGAGCAGTTCTTC.

This clone was seen a handful of times. The chain has TRBV1 and TRBJ1-1; the table's D call of TRBD1 was not tested on the DNA. TRBV1 constitutes a pseudogene. This CDR3 is built from 13 residues. In DNA form, the CDR3 reads TGCACCAGCAGCTCTAGGGACAGGGAGGAGGCTTTCTTT. Encoded protein: CTSSSRDREEAFF.